Following are 21 T cell receptor beta chains from one sample sequenced in a study of blood T cells in healthy people across ages. Primed by a sample-barcoded 5' primer and a J-beta primer mix, a second PCR proceeded for 7 to 11 cycles. In TCRdb, the 5' RACE reads were re-called with MiXCR into one record per CDR3 protein. Of over 1,500,000 distinct CDR3 sequences listed, just under 50% are singletons. Sequencing was done on a sample of blood. The receptor source for this set is a woman in her thirties or forties in good health.

The rearrangement joins TRBV28 to TRBJ2-5; D is perhaps TRBD1 (5 bases). CDR3 length: 12 residues. The germline V gene has CDR1 MDHEN and CDR2 SYDVKM. Trimming removed 6 bases at V and 4 bases at J, with 9 bases between. CDR3 nucleotide sequence: TGTGCCAGCAGCCACAGGCGAGAGACCCAGTACTTC. Amino acids: CASSHRRETQYF.

In its sample, this clonotype was seen a few times. The CDR3 region is CSASRGLAGTSGANVLTF. Here the CDR3 DNA reads TGCAGTGCTAGCCGTGGACTAGCGGGGACCTCTGGGGCCAACGTCCTGACTTTC. J is TRBJ2-6 and V is TRBV20-1; 12 bases are shared with TRBD2. V was clipped by 3 bases and J by 0 bases; unmatched bases: 6. CDR1 is DFQATT and CDR2 is SNEGSKA in the germline V gene (reference sequence). The CDR3 is 18 residues long.

This clonotype was seen more than once but under ten times. This sequence joins TRBV2 and TRBJ2-5; D call uncertain. Trimming removed 4 bases at V and 2 bases at J, with 8 bases between. There are 13 residues in the CDR3. The germline V gene has CDR1 SNHLY and CDR2 FYNNEI. The chain's CDR3 is CASSVNAQETQYF. CDR3 sequence (DNA): TGTGCCAGCAGTGTCAACGCGCAAGAGACCCAGTACTTC.

The CDR3 region is CSATPGLASETQYF. CDR3 nucleotide sequence: TGCAGTGCTACCCCGGGACTAGCTTCTGAGACCCAGTACTTC. This chain connects TRBV20-1 to TRBJ2-5, with 9 bases that match TRBD2. Trimming at V came to 4 bases and at J to 5 bases, leaving 8 bases not matched to a gene. The germline CDR1 and CDR2 sequences are DFQATT and SNEGSKA (reference sequence). The CDR3 extends over 14 amino acids.

The chain is built from TRBV20-1 and TRBJ1-2; 9 bases map to TRBD1. J lost 4 bases, V lost 6 bases, and 6 bases had no gene match. The CDR3 sequence is 13 residues long. Germline CDR1 and CDR2: DFQATT and SNEGSKA (reference sequence). The CDR3 region has the DNA TGCAGTGCCCCCCGGGACAGGGCCTATGGCTACACCTTC. This encodes CSAPRDRAYGYTF.

V gene TRBV12-3 or TRBV12-4 combines with J gene TRBJ2-3; D ambiguous. The CDR3 spans 14 residues. V dropped 5 bases and J dropped 2 bases, with 11 bases sitting between them. CDR3 residues: CASSPTLDTDTQYF. CDR3 coding DNA: TGTGCCAGCAGTCCTACGCTAGACACAGATACGCAGTATTTT.

This chain connects TRBV5-1 to TRBJ2-5; 9 bases align to TRBD2. There are 17 residues in the CDR3. V shed 4 bases, J shed 7 bases, and the junction held 17 bases outside the gene matches. In germline, CDR1 is SGHRS, CDR2 YFSETQ. CDR3 bases: TGCGCCAGCAGCCCCAGTTTTATAGCGGGGGACACTTTGACCCAGTACTTC. Translating gives CASSPSFIAGDTLTQYF.

The chain recombines TRBV15 with TRBJ2-3; 8 bases line up with TRBD2. Unmatched junction bases numbered 15, after V lost 1 base and J lost 3 bases. The germline V gene has CDR1 LNHNV and CDR2 YYDKDF (reference sequence). This CDR3 is built from 19 residues. CDR3 DNA sequence: TGTGCCACCAGCAGAGGGATCTTATCGAGCCCTAGCGGGACAGATACGCAGTATTTT. Translation gives CATSRGILSSPSGTDTQYF.

The V call is TRBV15, the J call TRBJ2-3; maybe TRBD2 (6 bases). V gave up 1 base and J gave up 1 base, with 15 bases separating them. Germline assignment: CDR1 LNHNV and CDR2 YYDKDF (reference sequence). The CDR3 consists of 17 residues. The CDR3 nucleotides read TGTGCCACCAGCAGAGCGGGGCGGGACTCACGCACAGATACGCAGTATTTT. It translates to CATSRAGRDSRTDTQYF.

This clonotype was detected a few times. J is TRBJ1-5 and V is TRBV6-1; 7 nucleotides agree with TRBD1. Trimming removed 8 bases from V and 3 bases from J; junction bases left unmatched: 4. Germline V gene data show CDR1 as MNHNS and CDR2 as SASEGT. The CDR3 length is 13 residues. The CDR3 sequence is CASSTGDNQPQHF. CDR3 nucleotides: TGTGCCAGCTCAACAGGGGACAATCAGCCCCAGCATTTT.

Only one count was recorded for this clonotype. The V call is TRBV4-1, the J call TRBJ2-1, with D unresolved. Trimming removed 1 base at V and 3 bases at J, with 10 bases between. Germline CDR1 is MGHRA and CDR2 is YSYEKL. This CDR3 has 15 residues. CDR3 sequence: CASSQGLQIYNEQFF. The CDR3 DNA follows: TGCGCCAGCAGCCAAGGACTCCAGATCTACAATGAGCAGTTCTTC.

The V call is TRBV20-1, the J call TRBJ1-2; D is undetermined. The CDR3 totals 13 residues. V was shortened by 0 bases and J by 8 bases, with 13 bases between the two germline ends. Germline assignment: CDR1 DFQATT and CDR2 SNEGSKA (reference sequence). The CDR3 nucleotides read TGCAGTGCTAGAGATCCCGCGGAACTGGGCTACACCTTC. It codes for CSARDPAELGYTF.

The chain carries TRBV20-1 and TRBJ2-5; TRBD1 is a possible D gene (5 bases). The J call may not be correct, given that the DNA end is closer to TRBJ2-7. Germline V CDR1 and CDR2: DFQATT, SNEGSKA (reference sequence). This CDR3 comprises 12 residues. The CDR3 DNA sequence: TGCAGTGCTAGAGAGTCAGGGTCCGAGCAGTACTTC. Its translation is CSARESGSEQYF.

The chain employs TRBV6-2 or TRBV6-3 and TRBJ2-7; D tentatively reads TRBD1 or TRBD2 (6 bases each). The CDR3 consists of 14 residues. CDR1 is MNHEY, CDR2 SVGEGT, per germline. V lost 7 bases and J 3 bases, leaving 16 bases between the germline ends. The CDR3 spells CASTLRGTNYEQYF. In nucleotides, the CDR3 is TGTGCCAGCACTCTCCGGGGGACAAACTACGAGCAGTACTTC.

The chain recombines TRBV20-1 with TRBJ2-3; D is ambiguous. Trimming stripped 1 base from V and 2 bases from J, with 10 bases between. CDR3 length equals 14 residues. Per germline, CDR1 DFQATT and CDR2 SNEGSKA (reference sequence). The CDR3 nucleotides are TGCAGTGCTAGAGTGCGCACGCACACAGATACGCAGTATTTT. This gives the protein CSARVRTHTDTQYF.

The V call is TRBV12-3 or TRBV12-4, the J call TRBJ1-2; D gene uncertain. This CDR3 is built from 15 residues. Trimming removed 2 bases at V and 4 bases at J, with 14 bases between. CDR3 nucleotide sequence: TGTGCCAGCAGTTTACCAGCCAAAGGCACCTATGGCTACACCTTC. As protein: CASSLPAKGTYGYTF.

The chain is built from TRBV5-1 and TRBJ2-4; unclear D gene. V dropped 4 bases and J dropped 0 bases, with 14 bases sitting between them. CDR1 is SGHRS and CDR2 is YFSETQ in the germline V gene. The CDR3 extends over 16 amino acids. The CDR3, as DNA: TGCGCCAGCAGCCCTGGCCGGGCCCTAGCCAAAAACATTCAGTACTTC. This codes for CASSPGRALAKNIQYF. The entire variable domain, with the rest obtained from reference TRBV5-1 and TRBJ2-4, is as follows: KAGVTQTPRYLIKTRGQQVTLSCSPISGHRSVSWYQQTPGQGLQFLFEYFSETQRNKGNFPGRFSGRQFSNSRSEMNVSTLELGDSALYLCASSPGRALAKNIQYFGAGTRLSVL.

The chain couples TRBV13 to TRBJ1-2; no clear D. The V end was cut by 3 bases, the J end by 7 bases, with 15 bases between. The CDR3 covers 14 residues. Germline lookup yields CDR1 PRHDT and CDR2 FYEKMQ (reference sequence). CDR3 protein: CASSFEGDISGYTF. DNA for the CDR3: TGTGCCAGCAGCTTTGAGGGAGATATATCTGGCTACACCTTC.

This clonotype was seen more than once but under ten times. This CDR3 reads CASSQTSGGAGETQYF. The CDR3 bases are TGTGCCAGCAGCCAGACTAGCGGGGGGGCCGGGGAGACCCAGTACTTC. The V gene is TRBV7-2, the J gene TRBJ2-5, with 14 bases aligning to TRBD2. The CDR3 has 16 amino acids. V lost 5 bases to trimming and J lost 5 bases; unmatched junction nucleotides: 7. The germline CDR1 and CDR2 sequences are SGHTA and FQGNSA.

This clonotype has ten or more counts. The chain is built from TRBV27 and TRBJ1-1; D gene uncertain. The V and J ends lost 5 bases and 1 base respectively, with 8 bases between them. The CDR3 has 13 residues. The germline V gene encodes CDR1 MNHEY and CDR2 SMNVEV (reference sequence). The CDR3 region is CASSSRENTEAFF. As DNA, the CDR3 is TGTGCCAGCAGTAGTAGGGAGAACACTGAAGCTTTCTTT.

This clonotype has a handful of counts. The chain uses TRBV7-2 and TRBJ1-2; a possible D gene is TRBD1 (6 bases). There are 12 residues in the CDR3. Trimming shortened V by 7 bases and J by 5 bases, and 11 bases separated the two germline ends. The germline CDR1 and CDR2 sequences are SGHTA and FQGNSA. The CDR3 loop reads CASTGGGYGYTF. CDR3 DNA: TGTGCCAGCACCGGAGGGGGATATGGCTACACCTTC. The whole variable domain, remainder taken from reference TRBV7-2 and TRBJ1-2, is GAGVSQSPSNKVTEKGKDVELRCDPISGHTALYWYRQSLGQGLEFLIYFQGNSAPDKSGLPSDRFSAERTGGSVSTLTIQRTQQEDSAVYLCASTGGGYGYTFGSGTRLTVV.